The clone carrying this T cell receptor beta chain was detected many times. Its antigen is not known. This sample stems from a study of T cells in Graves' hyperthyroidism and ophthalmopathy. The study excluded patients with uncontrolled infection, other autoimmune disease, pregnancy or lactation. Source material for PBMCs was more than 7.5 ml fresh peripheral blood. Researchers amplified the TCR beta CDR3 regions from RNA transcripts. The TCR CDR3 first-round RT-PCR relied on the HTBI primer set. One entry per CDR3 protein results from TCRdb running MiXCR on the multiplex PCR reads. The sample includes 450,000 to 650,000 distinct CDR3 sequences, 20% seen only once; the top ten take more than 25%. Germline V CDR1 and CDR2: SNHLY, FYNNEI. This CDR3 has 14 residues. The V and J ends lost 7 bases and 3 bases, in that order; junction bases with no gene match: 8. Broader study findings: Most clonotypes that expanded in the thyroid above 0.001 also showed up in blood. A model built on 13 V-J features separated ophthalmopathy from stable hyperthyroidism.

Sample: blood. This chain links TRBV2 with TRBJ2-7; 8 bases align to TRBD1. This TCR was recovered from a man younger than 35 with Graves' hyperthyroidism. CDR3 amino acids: CASNPGQGYYEQYF. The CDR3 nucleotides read TGTGCCAGCAACCCCGGACAGGGTTACTACGAGCAGTACTTC.